These 30 T cell receptor beta chains originate from one sample sequenced in a study of T cell responses to AZD1222 COVID-19 vaccine. Data came from immunoSEQ multiplex PCR; TCRdb stores just in-frame clones and leaves some out. The repertoire holds roughly 100,000 clones, about 89% seen once, with roughly a sixth in the top ten. Sequencing was performed on peripheral blood, taken on day 0 of AZD1222 vaccination. The receptors shown here come from an adult in good health.

The V and J genes are TRBV6-4 and TRBJ2-7; 7 bases fit TRBD1. After removal of 3 bases from V and 7 bases from J, the junction contained 6 bases not matched to a gene. The CDR3 is made up of 13 amino acids. Germline CDR1 and CDR2: MRHNA and SNTAGT. The CDR3 spells CASSEQPRGEQYF. DNA of the CDR3: TGTGCCAGCAGTGAACAGCCCAGGGGGGAGCAGTACTTC.

The chain combines TRBV10-3 with TRBJ1-1; 7 bases line up with TRBD1. V shed 8 bases, J shed 2 bases, and the junction held 14 bases outside the gene matches. The CDR3 contains 16 residues. Per the germline V gene, CDR1 is ENHRY and CDR2 is SYGVKD. CDR3 amino acids: CAIGNRDREYNTEAFF. Written as DNA, the CDR3 is TGTGCCATCGGGAATCGAGACAGGGAATATAACACTGAAGCTTTCTTT.

The chain links TRBV12-3 or TRBV12-4 to TRBJ1-2; D is undetermined. The V and J ends lost 3 bases and 3 bases respectively, with 8 bases between them. CDR3 length: 13 residues. In DNA form, the CDR3 reads TGTGCCAGCAGTTTTGGCGGGGACTATGGCTACACCTTC. This translates into CASSFGGDYGYTF.

The V gene is TRBV14, the J gene TRBJ2-2; D might be TRBD1 or TRBD2, each matching 5 bases. Trimming pared 4 bases from V and 4 bases from J, leaving 19 bases between. CDR3 length: 17 residues. CDR1 and CDR2 (germline): SGHDN, FVKESK. The CDR3 sequence: CASSLSLVGVITGELFF. The CDR3 DNA is TGTGCCAGCAGCCTTTCCCTAGTGGGGGTGATCACCGGGGAGCTGTTTTTT.

On this clone: Other DNA sequences from this sample encode an identical CDR3 as well. The J gene is TRBJ1-2, the V gene TRBV7-3; D unclear. CDR1 and CDR2 from the germline V gene are SGHTA and FQGTGA. The V and J ends lost 3 bases and 5 bases respectively, with 7 bases between them. The CDR3 consists of 12 residues. The CDR3 nucleotides read TGTGCCAGCAGCTTGGGCGGGTATGGCTACACCTTC. This translates into CASSLGGYGYTF.

This sequence joins TRBV6-4 and TRBJ2-1; tentatively, D is TRBD1 (6 bases). Germline V gene data show CDR1 as MRHNA and CDR2 as SNTAGT. This CDR3 has 16 amino acids. With 5 bases removed from V and 12 bases from J, the gap between germline ends came to 26 bases. As DNA, the CDR3 is TGTGCCAGCAGTCCTACAGGGACCAATGGGGCTGAAGGGCAGTTCTTC. Its translation: CASSPTGTNGAEGQFF.

The chain is built from TRBV2 and TRBJ1-5, with unresolved D. The germline V gene encodes CDR1 SNHLY and CDR2 FYNNEI. Deletions cut 3 bases from V and 7 bases from J, with 7 bases between. The CDR3 spans 12 residues. The CDR3 protein is CASSEGLQPQHF. The DNA of the CDR3 is TGTGCCAGCAGTGAGGGATTACAGCCCCAGCATTTT.

V usage is TRBV5-4 and J usage is TRBJ1-3; D not certain. V lost 1 base and J lost 0, with 8 bases in between. Germline lookup yields CDR1 SGHNT and CDR2 YYREEE (reference sequence). The CDR3 runs to 15 residues. This CDR3 reads CASSLFTASGNTIYF. For the CDR3, the DNA is TGTGCCAGCAGCTTGTTCACAGCCTCTGGAAACACCATATATTTT.

A note on this clone: Germline and junction disagree at one end, which may indicate a read error. This chain uses TRBV10-1 with TRBJ1-1; no clear D. This CDR3 is built from 13 residues. The germline V gene encodes CDR1 WNHNN and CDR2 SYGVQD (reference sequence). The CDR3 spells CASSESIGLGLIF. The CDR3 region has the DNA TGCGCCAGCAGTGAGTCGATAGGGTTGGGCCTCATCTTT.

The rearrangement joins TRBV6-5 to TRBJ1-6; 8 bases agree with TRBD1. Germline V CDR1 and CDR2: MNHEY, SVGAGI. Trimming at V came to 0 bases and at J to 9 bases, leaving 7 bases not matched to a gene. The CDR3 runs 16 residues. The CDR3 here is CASSYSATGAGSPLHF. The CDR3 coding sequence is TGTGCCAGCAGTTACTCGGCGACAGGGGCTGGTTCACCCCTCCACTTT.

The CDR3, as DNA: TGTGCCACCAGTGATTCAGGGTATCAGCCCCAGCATTTT. Translation: CATSDSGYQPQHF. The chain employs TRBV24-1 and TRBJ1-5, with a possible D match to TRBD1 (5 bases). The ends were cut back, 2 bases at V and 5 bases at J, with 6 bases in the middle. Germline V gives CDR1 KGHDR, CDR2 SFDVKD. The CDR3 consists of 13 residues.

The chain is built from TRBV7-9 and TRBJ2-2, with a weak D call TRBD2 (7 bases). CDR1 SEHNR and CDR2 FQNEAQ come from the germline V gene (reference sequence). There are 15 residues in the CDR3. Trimming removed 6 bases from V and 10 bases from J, with 21 bases in between. This CDR3 is CASREWGGLEAELFF. CDR3 coding DNA: TGTGCCAGCAGAGAATGGGGGGGCCTGGAGGCGGAGCTGTTTTTT. Full variable domain (remainder filled in from reference TRBV7-9 and TRBJ2-2): DTGVSQNPRHKITKRGQNVTFRCDPISEHNRLYWYRQTLGQGPEFLTYFQNEAQLEKSRLLSDRFSAERPKGSFSTLEIQRTEQGDSAMYLCASREWGGLEAELFFGEGSRLTVL.

The chain uses TRBV19 and TRBJ2-5, with 7 bases identical to TRBD1. This CDR3 region has 17 residues. Looked up from germline, CDR1 is LNHDA and CDR2 is SQIVND (reference sequence). V shed 5 bases and J 2 bases; nucleotides not matched to a gene: 14. The CDR3 loop is CASSRPTPDRTQETQYF. The CDR3 DNA sequence: TGTGCCAGTAGTCGACCCACTCCGGACAGGACGCAAGAGACCCAGTACTTC.

The CDR3 DNA follows: TGTGCCAGTAGTATAGGACAGGTCGAAAGACACAAAAACATTCAGTACTTC. This translates into CASSIGQVERHKNIQYF. The J gene is TRBJ2-4, the V gene TRBV19; TRBD1 is a possible D gene (6 bases). The CDR3 sequence is 17 residues long. With 1 base removed from V and 3 bases from J, the gap between germline ends came to 16 bases. Looked up from germline, CDR1 is LNHDA and CDR2 is SQIVND (reference sequence).

The V and J genes are TRBV12-3 or TRBV12-4 and TRBJ1-2, with 9 bases lining up with TRBD1. V shed 6 bases, J shed 10 bases, and the junction held 9 bases outside the gene matches. The CDR3 totals 13 residues. CDR3 region: CASSPGQGDDYTF. The CDR3 DNA follows: TGTGCCAGCAGCCCGGGACAGGGAGATGACTACACCTTC.

This chain links TRBV19 with TRBJ1-5, with TRBD1 matching 8 bases. This CDR3 is 17 amino acids long. V shed 2 bases and J 1 base; nucleotides not matched to a gene: 7. Germline V gene lookup returns CDR1 LNHDA and CDR2 SQIVND (reference sequence). The CDR3, as DNA: TGTGCCAGTAGTATAAGTAACAGGGGGATGAGCAATCAGCCCCAGCATTTT. Protein sequence: CASSISNRGMSNQPQHF. Supplemented by reference TRBV19 and TRBJ1-5, the full variable domain reads DGGITQSPKYLFRKEGQNVTLSCEQNLNHDAMYWYRQDPGQGLRLIYYSQIVNDFQKGDIAEGYSVSREKKESFPLTVTSAQKNPTAFYLCASSISNRGMSNQPQHFGDGTRLSIL.

The J gene is TRBJ2-1, the V gene TRBV11-3, with TRBD2 matching over 9 bases. The CDR3 is made up of 15 amino acids. The junction had 6 bases not matched to a gene; V was cut back by 4 bases and J by 5 bases. Germline CDR1 is SGHNT and CDR2 is YENEEA. This CDR3 is CASSWRGGMNNEQFF. DNA of the CDR3: TGTGCCAGCAGCTGGCGGGGGGGAATGAACAATGAGCAGTTCTTC.

The chain couples TRBV5-6 to TRBJ2-7, with 7 bases aligning to TRBD1. After removal of 4 bases from V and 0 bases from J, the junction contained 7 bases not matched to a gene. CDR3 length: 15 residues. Germline CDR1 and CDR2: SGHDT and YYEEEE. The CDR3 sequence: CASSGRTGLSYEQYF. CDR3 DNA: TGTGCCAGCAGCGGAAGGACAGGACTCTCCTACGAGCAGTACTTC.

This chain links TRBV4-2 with TRBJ1-1; unclear D gene. This CDR3 has 13 residues. V was cut by 0 bases and J by 2 bases, with 4 bases left in between. Germline CDR1 and CDR2: LGHNA and YNFKEQ. CDR3 in DNA: TGTGCCAGCAGCCAAGAGGCCAACACTGAAGCTTTCTTT. As protein: CASSQEANTEAFF.

This clone was picked up a small number of times. The chain uses TRBV3-1 (or the pseudogene TRBV3-2) and TRBJ1-1; D possibly corresponds to TRBD1 (5 bases). V was trimmed by 1 base and J by 4 bases, leaving 10 bases between them. Germline V gene lookup returns CDR1 LGHDT and CDR2 YNNKEL (reference sequence). The CDR3 extends over 14 amino acids. CDR3 nucleotide sequence: TGTGCCAGCAGCCAAGTAGGGGCGCTCACTGAAGCTTTCTTT. Translation: CASSQVGALTEAFF.

This sequence joins TRBV9 and TRBJ2-2; 8 bases agree with TRBD1. The CDR3 has 15 residues. CDR1 SGDLS and CDR2 YYNGEE come from the germline V gene. The ends lost 1 base at V and 4 bases at J; junction bases unmatched: 3. This chain's CDR3 is CASSVQGATTGELFF. Here the CDR3 DNA reads TGTGCCAGCAGCGTACAGGGGGCGACCACCGGGGAGCTGTTTTTT.

The V and J genes are TRBV7-5 and TRBJ2-7; the DNA was not compared with TRBD1, the D call given in the table. TRBV7-5 is listed as a pseudogene. This CDR3 spans 15 amino acids. The chain's CDR3 is CVRSLGTGGTYEQYF. The CDR3 DNA follows: TGTGTCAGAAGCTTAGGTACAGGGGGGACCTACGAGCAGTACTTC.

On this clone: The CDR3 does not end in the conserved phenylalanine or tryptophan, so this is likely a read error. This rearrangement joins TRBV6-5 to TRBJ1-6, with a weak D call TRBD1 (5 bases). CDR3 length equals 15 residues. The ends were cut back, 6 bases at V and 2 bases at J, with 11 bases in the middle. The V gene's germline CDR1 is MNHEY and CDR2 SVGAGI. CDR3 protein: CASSPGSPYNSPLHL. The CDR3 bases are TGTGCCAGCAGCCCAGGGAGTCCCTATAATTCACCCCTCCACCTT.

V is TRBV9 and J is TRBJ2-3; 8 bases line up with TRBD1. V shed 0 bases, J shed 5 bases, and the junction held 5 bases outside the gene matches. CDR3 length: 15 amino acids. CDR1 and CDR2 from the germline V gene are SGDLS and YYNGEE. CDR3 residues: CASSVEQGAGDTQYF. DNA for the CDR3: TGTGCCAGCAGCGTAGAGCAGGGGGCGGGAGATACGCAGTATTTT. Using reference TRBV9 and TRBJ2-3 for the parts outside the CDR3, the full variable domain is DSGVTQTPKHLITATGQRVTLRCSPRSGDLSVYWYQQSLDQGLQFLIQYYNGEERAKGNILERFSAQQFPDLHSELNLSSLELGDSALYFCASSVEQGAGDTQYFGPGTRLTVL.

Turning to this clone: Lacking the conserved final phenylalanine or tryptophan, this CDR3 likely reflects a read error. The rearrangement uses TRBV11-2 and TRBJ1-6; unclear D gene. V was pared by 0 bases and J by 9 bases, with 12 bases between. Germline values: CDR1 SGHAT, CDR2 FQNNGV. The CDR3 has 15 amino acids. The CDR3 protein is CASSLDFGRSSPLHL. The CDR3 DNA reads TGTGCCAGCAGCTTAGATTTTGGCAGGAGTTCACCCCTCCACCTT.

The V call is TRBV11-2, the J call TRBJ1-3; D gene uncertain. The V end was cut by 2 bases, the J end by 0 bases, with 8 bases between. Germline CDR1 and CDR2: SGHAT and FQNNGV. There are 15 residues in the CDR3. CDR3 bases: TGTGCCAGCAGCTTAAGACGGCCCTCTGGAAACACCATATATTTT. Translated, it gives CASSLRRPSGNTIYF.

This sequence joins TRBV7-9 and TRBJ2-5; D gene ambiguous. The CDR3 has 15 residues. Germline V lookup: CDR1 SEHNR, CDR2 FQNEAQ (reference sequence). Trimming took off 1 base at V and 4 bases at J, with 13 bases between the two ends. CDR3 bases: TGTGCCAGCAGCTTAGAAGTCCCGAAAGGAGAGACCCAGTACTTC. It is translated as CASSLEVPKGETQYF.

The chain carries TRBV7-3 and TRBJ2-3; D is uncertain. The CDR3 has 13 amino acids. The V end lost 5 bases, the J end lost 4 bases, and 10 bases lay between the germline ends. The V gene's germline CDR1 is SGHTA and CDR2 FQGTGA. The CDR3 DNA follows: TGTGCCAGCAGCGTCGGACCCCCAGATACGCAGTATTTT. It translates to CASSVGPPDTQYF.

The chain joins TRBV3-1 (or the pseudogene TRBV3-2) to TRBJ2-3, with no clear D. Trimming shortened V by 1 base and J by 2 bases, and 10 bases separated the two germline ends. Per germline, CDR1 LGHDT and CDR2 YNNKEL (reference sequence). The CDR3 is made up of 15 amino acids. The CDR3 sequence is CASSQAYEYTDTQYF. The CDR3 region has the DNA TGTGCCAGCAGCCAAGCATATGAATACACAGATACGCAGTATTTT.

The chain joins TRBV19 to TRBJ1-5; D might be TRBD1 (6 bases). Germline V gene sequence: CDR1 LNHDA, CDR2 SQIVND (reference sequence). The CDR3 covers 14 residues. V lost 6 bases and J lost 0, with 9 bases in between. CDR3 in amino acids: CASRSGASNQPQHF. In DNA, the CDR3 is TGTGCCAGTAGGTCAGGGGCTAGCAATCAGCCCCAGCATTTT.